This T cell receptor beta chain was obtained from a study of blood T cell repertoires in COVID-19. Overall study: Some COVID-19 samples were acute and others convalescent; all came from the United States, Italy and Spain.

V shed 7 bases and J shed 10 bases, with 16 bases lying between them. CDR1 MNHEY and CDR2 SVGAGI come from the germline V gene. The CDR3 contains 12 residues. Those enrolled in Seattle joined during active infection and were followed longitudinally afterward. Original handling: Scientists estimated how many nucleated cells there were by amplifying reference gene primers. Sequencing was performed with immunoSEQ multiplex PCR; in TCRdb, only in-frame clones are kept and a portion is missing. The DNA gave D and trimming, while V, J and clone size come from that table. This sample has about 230,000 clones, with 70% to 90% found just once.

Sequenced input: peripheral blood. This sequence joins TRBV6-5 and TRBJ1-1, with TRBD1 as a possible D gene (6 bases). This sequence originates from a man younger than 40 with COVID-19, enrolled during active disease. CDR3 region: CASIKARGIAFF. In nucleotides, the CDR3 is TGTGCCAGCATCAAGGCAAGGGGGATAGCTTTCTTT.